This passage covers 15 T cell receptor beta chains from one sample sequenced in a study of blood T cells in healthy people across ages. The use of a sample-barcoded 5' primer and a J-beta primer mix characterized a second PCR of roughly 6 to 11 cycles. TCRdb passed the 5' RACE reads through MiXCR, listing each CDR3 protein once. The table lists 500,000 to 600,000 distinct CDR3 sequences, 25% to 30% of them singletons, with around 18% in the top ten. The sample taken for sequencing was blood. The receptors stem from a woman in her 70s in good health.

The chain combines TRBV12-3 or TRBV12-4 with TRBJ2-3; the match to TRBD2 covers 11 bases. The length of the CDR3 is 21 residues. Trimming at V came to 4 bases and at J to 4 bases, leaving 22 bases not matched to a gene. Here the CDR3 reads CASSSFRTSGGPLASADTQYF. The CDR3 DNA reads as TGTGCCAGCAGTTCCTTTCGAACTAGCGGGGGCCCATTAGCTAGCGCAGATACGCAGTATTTT.

The chain combines TRBV20-1 with TRBJ1-1; D perhaps matches TRBD1 (5 bases). CDR3 size: 13 residues. V was trimmed by 0 bases and J by 4 bases, leaving 9 bases between them. Germline V gives CDR1 DFQATT, CDR2 SNEGSKA (reference sequence). CDR3 sequence: CSARDRGPTEAFF. The CDR3 DNA is TGCAGTGCTAGAGATAGGGGTCCCACTGAAGCTTTCTTT.

The chain recombines TRBV7-2 with TRBJ1-2; TRBD1 is a possible D gene (6 bases). From germline, CDR1 is SGHTA and CDR2 FQGNSA. V was shortened by 5 bases and J by 4 bases, with 14 bases between the two germline ends. This CDR3 region has 14 residues. The CDR3 DNA reads as TGTGCCAGCAGCCTTGCACAGGGAATCTATGGCTACACCTTC. Translating gives CASSLAQGIYGYTF. Supplemented by reference TRBV7-2 and TRBJ1-2, the full variable domain reads GAGVSQSPSNKVTEKGKDVELRCDPISGHTALYWYRQSLGQGLEFLIYFQGNSAPDKSGLPSDRFSAERTGGSVSTLTIQRTQQEDSAVYLCASSLAQGIYGYTFGSGTRLTVV.

The rearrangement links TRBV5-1 to TRBJ2-6, with D perhaps matching TRBD1 (5 bases). The germline gives CDR1 SGHRS, CDR2 YFSETQ. The CDR3 contains 18 residues. V was pared by 1 base and J by 1 base, with 15 bases between. The CDR3 DNA sequence: TGCGCCAGCAGCTTGCCCCTCCAGGGCAAGTCTGGGGCCAACGTCCTGACTTTC. Its protein product is CASSLPLQGKSGANVLTF.

The chain carries TRBV11-1 and TRBJ2-3; D possibly corresponds to TRBD1 (5 bases). CDR3 length: 16 residues. Germline CDR1 reads SGHAT; CDR2 reads FQDESV (reference sequence). V dropped 3 bases and J dropped 3 bases, with 16 bases sitting between them. In nucleotides, the CDR3 is TGTGCCAGCAGCTTCTCAGGACAAAGAGATACAGATACGCAGTATTTT. It translates to CASSFSGQRDTDTQYF.

The rearrangement joins TRBV7-2 to TRBJ1-2, with D hard to call. The V end was cut by 4 bases, the J end by 8 bases, with 17 bases between. The germline V gene has CDR1 SGHTA and CDR2 FQGNSA. This CDR3 is built from 14 residues. The CDR3 sequence is CASSSSSGSGGYTF. CDR3 sequence (DNA): TGTGCCAGCAGCTCCTCCTCTGGAAGCGGCGGCTACACCTTC. Looking up the rest from reference TRBV7-2 and TRBJ1-2 gives the full variable domain: GAGVSQSPSNKVTEKGKDVELRCDPISGHTALYWYRQSLGQGLEFLIYFQGNSAPDKSGLPSDRFSAERTGGSVSTLTIQRTQQEDSAVYLCASSSSSGSGGYTFGSGTRLTVV.

This clonotype was counted only a few times. The chain employs TRBV7-2 and TRBJ1-4, with D perhaps matching TRBD1 (5 bases). This CDR3 has 13 amino acids. V lost 4 bases to trimming and J lost 8 bases, with 11 bases between them. Germline-derived CDR1 and CDR2 are SGHTA and FQGNSA. This chain's CDR3 is CASSSQQGEKLFF. The CDR3 nucleotides read TGTGCCAGCAGCTCACAGCAGGGCGAAAAACTGTTTTTT.

The chain has TRBV7-9 and TRBJ2-1; 8 bases line up with TRBD1. The CDR3 runs 16 residues. The trim removed 3 bases at V and 7 bases at J, leaving 11 bases unmatched. Germline V lookup: CDR1 SEHNR, CDR2 FQNEAQ (reference sequence). CDR3 nucleotides: TGTGCCAGCAGCTTCCTGGACAGGGCCGAGAGGAATGAGCAGTTCTTC. Encoded protein: CASSFLDRAERNEQFF.

This chain uses TRBV12-3 or TRBV12-4 with TRBJ1-5, with D hard to call. This CDR3 spans 15 amino acids. V was pared by 8 bases and J by 3 bases, with 17 bases between. CDR3 in DNA: TGTGCCAGCTCGGAAGGAGGACTCAACAATCAGCCCCAGCATTTT. It codes for CASSEGGLNNQPQHF.

The rearrangement uses TRBV7-9 and TRBJ2-1, with 9 bases that match TRBD2. Germline-derived CDR1 and CDR2 are SEHNR and FQNEAQ (reference sequence). The ends lost 6 bases at V and 4 bases at J; junction bases unmatched: 7. The CDR3 consists of 15 residues. Written as DNA, the CDR3 is TGTGCCAGCAGTCGGAGCGGGGGGCTTTACAATGAGCAGTTCTTC. Protein product: CASSRSGGLYNEQFF. The full variable domain, in which reference TRBV7-9 and TRBJ2-1 provide the parts outside the CDR3, is DTGVSQNPRHKITKRGQNVTFRCDPISEHNRLYWYRQTLGQGPEFLTYFQNEAQLEKSRLLSDRFSAERPKGSFSTLEIQRTEQGDSAMYLCASSRSGGLYNEQFFGPGTRLTVL.

The V and J genes are TRBV7-2 and TRBJ2-5, with D possibly being TRBD1 (5 bases). The J call may be incorrect, as the DNA end agrees better with TRBJ2-1. In germline, CDR1 is SGHTA, CDR2 FQGNSA. The CDR3 consists of 13 residues. CDR3 in amino acids: CASSLVGQGEQFF. The CDR3, as DNA: TGTGCCAGCAGCTTAGTAGGGCAGGGTGAGCAGTTCTTC.

The rearrangement joins TRBV7-3 to TRBJ2-3; D ambiguous. Germline assignment: CDR1 SGHTA and CDR2 FQGTGA. The V end was cut by 1 base, the J end by 2 bases, with 10 bases between. The CDR3 spans 15 residues. The CDR3 DNA is TGTGCCAGCAGCTTAAATTCCGGGTACACAGATACGCAGTATTTT. It is translated as CASSLNSGYTDTQYF.

This chain connects TRBV29-1 to TRBJ2-7, with D possibly TRBD2 on 6 matching bases. The V end lost 6 bases, the J end lost 6 bases, and 18 bases lay between the germline ends. Germline V CDR1 and CDR2: SQVTM, ANQGSEA. The length of the CDR3 is 13 residues. CDR3 coding DNA: TGCAGCGTCGCCCGGGACGGGGGAGCCGAGCAGTACTTC. Its translation is CSVARDGGAEQYF.

The chain carries TRBV4-3 and TRBJ2-2, with 8 bases lining up with TRBD2. This CDR3 has 17 amino acids. In germline, CDR1 is LGHNA, CDR2 YSLEER. With V trimmed by 0 bases and J by 2 bases, 5 bases remained unmatched. The CDR3 loop reads CASSQEDSGGNTGELFF. CDR3 sequence (DNA): TGCGCCAGCAGCCAAGAGGACAGCGGGGGAAACACCGGGGAGCTGTTTTTT.

This chain connects TRBV6-2 or TRBV6-3 to TRBJ2-1; possible D gene TRBD2, 6 bases. V shed 0 bases and J shed 0 bases, with 9 bases lying between them. Germline V gene lookup returns CDR1 MNHEY and CDR2 SVGEGT. CDR3 length: 16 residues. In nucleotides, the CDR3 is TGTGCCAGCAGTTACTCATTCGGGAGCTCCTACAATGAGCAGTTCTTC. This translates into CASSYSFGSSYNEQFF.